This T cell receptor beta chain stems from a study of early T cells in non-severe SARS-CoV-2 infection. There are many counts of this clonotype. A single record per CDR3 protein comes from TCRdb applying MiXCR to the 5' RACE reads. This sample has over 60,000 distinct CDR3 sequences, with around 13% found just once. The sequence was obtained from an adult who was a healthcare worker with PCR-confirmed SARS-CoV-2 infection or an uninfected control (not recorded which). What was sequenced was whole blood.

The CDR3 here is CAWSVRVPNTEAFF. Written as DNA, the CDR3 is TGTGCCTGGAGTGTAAGGGTACCGAACACTGAAGCTTTCTTT. The chain employs TRBV30 and TRBJ1-1, with no clear D. The germline V gene has CDR1 GTSNPN and CDR2 SVGIG (reference sequence). The V gene lost 0 bases and the J gene lost 1 base, with 9 bases spanning the gap. The CDR3 extends over 14 amino acids. The entire variable domain, with the rest obtained from reference TRBV30 and TRBJ1-1, is as follows: SQTIHQWPATLVQPVGSPLSLECTVEGTSNPNLYWYRQAAGRGLQLLFYSVGIGQISSEVPQNLSASRPQDRQFILSSKKLLLSDSGFYLCAWSVRVPNTEAFFGQGTRLTVV.